Listed below are T cell receptor beta chains from one sample, sequenced in a study of T-cell reconstitution after alpha-beta-depleted transplantation in children. TCRdb reprocessed the PCR reads with MiXCR, giving one entry per CDR3 protein. The profile shows 65,000 to 90,000 distinct CDR3 sequences, approximately 11% of them singletons. Sequenced material: PBMCs, taken before TCRalphabeta/CD19-depleted stem cell transplant. Receptor source: a boy under 18 with acute myeloid leukemia, due to receive a stem cell transplant. Each CDR3 is given with its conserved first and last residue. The D gene is left open where the match is weak. Clone size is stated in some rows and not others, as once, few, many or a class when expanded.

abundance: few; d_gene: TRBD2; j_gene: TRBJ2-1; v_gene: TRBV19; CDR3aa: CASSIRSGSFPGNEQFF; CDR3nt: TGTGCCAGTAGTATAAGGAGCGGGAGTTTCCCCGGCAATGAGCAGTTCTTC
abundance: many; d_gene: TRBD2; j_gene: TRBJ2-2; v_gene: TRBV19; CDR3aa: CASSMGLAAGELFF; CDR3nt: TGTGCCAGTAGTATGGGACTAGCCGCCGGGGAGCTGTTTTTT
abundance: many; d_gene: TRBD1; j_gene: TRBJ1-6; v_gene: TRBV5-1; CDR3aa: CASSSISLGQTVSPLHF; CDR3nt: TGCGCCAGCAGCTCGATATCGTTGGGACAGACTGTTTCACCCCTCCACTTT
abundance: many; d_gene: TRBD2; j_gene: TRBJ2-5; v_gene: TRBV9; CDR3aa: CASSVDAGGEETQYF; CDR3nt: TGTGCCAGCAGCGTAGATGCGGGAGGGGAAGAGACCCAGTACTTC
abundance: many; d_gene: .; j_gene: TRBJ1-4; v_gene: TRBV5-1; CDR3aa: CASSWQETTNEKLFF; CDR3nt: TGCGCCAGCAGTTGGCAGGAAACAACTAATGAAAAACTGTTTTTT
abundance: many; d_gene: TRBD2; j_gene: TRBJ2-3; v_gene: TRBV7-8; CDR3aa: CASSLALAGGGTDTQYF; CDR3nt: TGTGCCAGCAGCTTAGCGCTGGCGGGAGGAGGCACAGATACGCAGTATTTT
abundance: many; d_gene: TRBD1; j_gene: TRBJ2-1; v_gene: TRBV5-6; CDR3aa: CASSRTGSPYNEQFF; CDR3nt: TGTGCCAGCAGTCGGACAGGGAGTCCCTACAATGAGCAGTTCTTC
abundance: many; d_gene: .; j_gene: TRBJ1-2; v_gene: TRBV27; CDR3aa: CASSLDRSFYGYTF; CDR3nt: TGTGCCAGCAGTTTAGACAGGTCCTTCTATGGCTACACCTTC
abundance: many; d_gene: .; j_gene: TRBJ1-2; v_gene: TRBV5-1; CDR3aa: CASSPGRFYTF; CDR3nt: TGCGCCAGCAGCCCGGGGCGATTCTACACCTTC
abundance: .; d_gene: TRBD2; j_gene: TRBJ2-1; v_gene: TRBV5-6; CDR3aa: CASSLGRREWSYNEQFF; CDR3nt: TGTGCCAGCAGCTTGGGGAGGCGGGAGTGGTCCTACAATGAGCAGTTCTTC
abundance: many; d_gene: TRBD1; j_gene: TRBJ2-5; v_gene: TRBV7-2; CDR3aa: CASSLVGTGHRETQYF; CDR3nt: TGTGCCAGCAGCTTAGTCGGGACAGGGCACAGGGAGACCCAGTACTTC
abundance: many; d_gene: .; j_gene: TRBJ1-1; v_gene: TRBV5-1; CDR3aa: CASSLPTTEAFF; CDR3nt: TGCGCCAGCAGCTTACCCACCACTGAAGCTTTCTTT
abundance: many; d_gene: TRBD1; j_gene: TRBJ2-1; v_gene: TRBV3-1; CDR3aa: CASSRDAGTGGSNEQFF; CDR3nt: TGTGCCAGCAGCCGAGACGCCGGGACAGGGGGTAGCAATGAGCAGTTCTTC
abundance: few; d_gene: .; j_gene: TRBJ2-6; v_gene: TRBV7-9; CDR3aa: CASSLAGGGANVLTF; CDR3nt: TGTGCCAGCAGCTTAGCAGGTGGTGGGGCCAACGTCCTGACTTTC
abundance: .; d_gene: .; j_gene: TRBJ1-5; v_gene: TRBV13; CDR3aa: CASSPRGRGNQPQHF; CDR3nt: TGTGCCAGCAGCCCGAGAGGCAGGGGCAATCAGCCCCAGCATTTT
abundance: many; d_gene: .; j_gene: TRBJ1-2; v_gene: TRBV12-3/TRBV12-4; CDR3aa: CASRNLGAGYTF; CDR3nt: TGTGCCAGCAGGAACCTCGGAGCGGGCTACACCTTC
abundance: many; d_gene: .; j_gene: TRBJ2-3; v_gene: TRBV28; CDR3aa: CASRLAFAGSTDTQYF; CDR3nt: TGTGCCAGCAGGCTGGCATTTGCGGGAAGCACAGATACGCAGTATTTT
abundance: once; d_gene: .; j_gene: TRBJ2-7; v_gene: TRBV4-1; CDR3aa: CASSQDEAVYEQYF; CDR3nt: TGCGCCAGCAGCCAAGATGAAGCAGTCTACGAGCAGTACTTC
abundance: .; d_gene: .; j_gene: TRBJ1-2; v_gene: TRBV6-5; CDR3aa: CASRPQGYGYTF; CDR3nt: TGTGCCAGCAGGCCACAGGGCTATGGCTACACCTTC
abundance: many; d_gene: .; j_gene: TRBJ1-2; v_gene: TRBV19; CDR3aa: CASTSRDLTNYGYTF; CDR3nt: TGTGCCAGCACTAGCCGGGACCTGACTAACTATGGCTACACCTTC
abundance: many; d_gene: .; j_gene: TRBJ1-2; v_gene: TRBV24-1; CDR3aa: CATSDSPGGYTF; CDR3nt: TGTGCCACCAGTGATTCTCCAGGCGGCTACACCTTC
abundance: many; d_gene: .; j_gene: TRBJ1-5; v_gene: TRBV6-1; CDR3aa: CASRPSGRVGQPQHF; CDR3nt: TGTGCCAGCAGGCCCTCCGGCAGGGTGGGTCAGCCCCAGCATTTT
abundance: many; d_gene: .; j_gene: TRBJ1-5; v_gene: TRBV9; CDR3aa: CASSRRSGGGQPQHF; CDR3nt: TGTGCCAGCAGCCGCCGCAGCGGGGGCGGCCAGCCCCAGCATTTT
abundance: many; d_gene: .; j_gene: TRBJ2-3; v_gene: TRBV20-1; CDR3aa: CSANSLGPGISTDTQYF; CDR3nt: TGCAGTGCTAATTCTCTGGGACCCGGGATCAGCACAGATACGCAGTATTTT
abundance: .; d_gene: .; j_gene: TRBJ2-1; v_gene: TRBV7-2; CDR3aa: CASSLVSRDEQFF; CDR3nt: TGTGCCAGCAGCTTAGTTAGCAGGGATGAGCAGTTCTTC
abundance: many; d_gene: .; j_gene: TRBJ2-2; v_gene: TRBV25-1; CDR3aa: CASMGRVRGYTGELFF; CDR3nt: TGTGCCAGCATGGGTAGGGTGCGGGGTTACACCGGGGAGCTGTTTTTT
abundance: many; d_gene: TRBD2; j_gene: TRBJ2-6; v_gene: TRBV28; CDR3aa: CASRGLAGVDGANVLTF; CDR3nt: TGTGCCAGCAGGGGACTAGCGGGAGTGGATGGGGCCAACGTCCTGACTTTC
abundance: .; d_gene: TRBD1; j_gene: TRBJ1-6; v_gene: TRBV7-8; CDR3aa: CASSLLQWTGVTGSPLHF; CDR3nt: TGTGCCAGCAGCTTACTACAATGGACAGGGGTTACTGGTTCACCCCTCCACTTT
abundance: many; d_gene: .; j_gene: TRBJ2-5; v_gene: TRBV20-1; CDR3aa: CSADLWGLGFQETQYF; CDR3nt: TGCAGTGCTGATCTTTGGGGGCTGGGCTTCCAAGAGACCCAGTACTTC
abundance: .; d_gene: .; j_gene: TRBJ2-7; v_gene: TRBV7-8; CDR3aa: CASSPGTVPYEQYF; CDR3nt: TGTGCCAGCAGCCCCGGAACAGTTCCTTACGAGCAGTACTTC
abundance: many; d_gene: TRBD1; j_gene: TRBJ1-1; v_gene: TRBV20-1; CDR3aa: CSAETGDTEAFF; CDR3nt: TGCAGTGCGGAGACAGGGGACACTGAAGCTTTCTTT
abundance: .; d_gene: .; j_gene: TRBJ1-4; v_gene: TRBV24-1; CDR3aa: CATSEANEKLFF; CDR3nt: TGTGCCACCAGTGAGGCAAATGAAAAACTGTTTTTT
abundance: many; d_gene: .; j_gene: TRBJ2-3; v_gene: TRBV5-1; CDR3aa: CASSLAVQADTQYF; CDR3nt: TGCGCCAGCAGCTTGGCGGTGCAGGCAGATACGCAGTATTTT
abundance: many; d_gene: .; j_gene: TRBJ2-3; v_gene: TRBV12-3/TRBV12-4; CDR3aa: CASLRASVAQYF; CDR3nt: TGTGCCAGCCTAAGAGCTTCGGTAGCGCAGTATTTT
abundance: many; d_gene: TRBD1; j_gene: TRBJ1-2; v_gene: TRBV7-2; CDR3aa: CASSYGQAAIYGYTF; CDR3nt: TGTGCCAGCAGCTATGGACAGGCCGCTATCTATGGCTACACCTTC
abundance: many; d_gene: .; j_gene: TRBJ1-5; v_gene: TRBV28; CDR3aa: CASRLIRGGSEPQHF; CDR3nt: TGTGCCAGCAGGTTAATCAGGGGCGGTAGTGAGCCCCAGCATTTT
abundance: many; d_gene: TRBD1; j_gene: TRBJ1-4; v_gene: TRBV11-2; CDR3aa: CASSLGTGGVATNEKLFF; CDR3nt: TGTGCCAGCAGCCTTGGGACAGGGGGAGTTGCAACTAATGAAAAACTGTTTTTT
abundance: many; d_gene: .; j_gene: TRBJ2-7; v_gene: TRBV15; CDR3aa: CATSRDRVGGPKVYEQYF; CDR3nt: TGTGCCACCAGCAGAGATCGCGTCGGGGGGCCCAAGGTCTACGAGCAGTACTTC
abundance: .; d_gene: TRBD1; j_gene: TRBJ1-1; v_gene: TRBV7-9; CDR3aa: CASSVGTGTFNTEAFF; CDR3nt: TGTGCCAGCAGCGTCGGGACAGGGACCTTTAACACTGAAGCTTTCTTT
abundance: many; d_gene: .; j_gene: TRBJ2-7; v_gene: TRBV9; CDR3aa: CASSVGGSYSYEQYF; CDR3nt: TGTGCCAGCAGCGTAGGGGGCAGCTACTCCTACGAGCAGTACTTC
abundance: many; d_gene: .; j_gene: TRBJ2-7; v_gene: TRBV5-5; CDR3aa: CASSSPLGLDFYEQYF; CDR3nt: TGTGCCAGCAGCTCCCCTCTCGGTCTTGATTTCTACGAGCAGTACTTC
abundance: many; d_gene: TRBD2; j_gene: TRBJ2-1; v_gene: TRBV11-2; CDR3aa: CASRTTRSGGVGEQFF; CDR3nt: TGTGCCAGCAGGACTACCAGAAGCGGGGGGGTTGGTGAGCAGTTCTTC
abundance: .; d_gene: TRBD2; j_gene: TRBJ2-2; v_gene: TRBV29-1; CDR3aa: CSVASGGTGELFF; CDR3nt: TGCAGCGTAGCCAGCGGGGGGACCGGGGAGCTGTTTTTT
abundance: .; d_gene: .; j_gene: TRBJ2-3; v_gene: TRBV7-3; CDR3aa: CASRTSGGADTQYF; CDR3nt: TGTGCCAGCAGAACTAGTGGGGGTGCAGATACGCAGTATTTT
abundance: many; d_gene: .; j_gene: TRBJ1-1; v_gene: TRBV27; CDR3aa: CASSLLEPGRSYTEAFF; CDR3nt: TGTGCCAGCAGTTTATTAGAACCCGGACGTTCTTACACTGAAGCTTTCTTT
abundance: many; d_gene: TRBD1; j_gene: TRBJ2-5; v_gene: TRBV24-1; CDR3aa: CATSDLQGQATKETQYF; CDR3nt: TGTGCCACCAGTGATCTCCAGGGACAGGCGACGAAAGAGACCCAGTACTTC
abundance: .; d_gene: .; j_gene: TRBJ1-2; v_gene: TRBV7-9; CDR3aa: CASSPPGASYGYTF; CDR3nt: TGTGCCAGCAGCCCGCCCGGGGCCTCCTATGGCTACACCTTC
abundance: many; d_gene: TRBD2; j_gene: TRBJ2-1; v_gene: TRBV6-5; CDR3aa: CASSYPTSGNDNEQFF; CDR3nt: TGTGCCAGCAGTTACCCGACTAGCGGAAACGACAATGAGCAGTTCTTC
abundance: many; d_gene: .; j_gene: TRBJ2-2; v_gene: TRBV28; CDR3aa: CASRAGGRIGELFF; CDR3nt: TGTGCCAGCAGGGCAGGGGGGCGGATCGGGGAGCTGTTTTTT
abundance: many; d_gene: .; j_gene: TRBJ2-2; v_gene: TRBV7-3; CDR3aa: CASSLTQTGELFF; CDR3nt: TGTGCCAGCAGCTTAACCCAGACCGGGGAGCTGTTTTTT
abundance: many; d_gene: .; j_gene: TRBJ2-3; v_gene: TRBV5-5; CDR3aa: CASSFGSVTDTQYF; CDR3nt: TGTGCCAGCAGCTTCGGGTCGGTCACAGATACGCAGTATTTT
abundance: few; d_gene: .; j_gene: TRBJ1-1; v_gene: TRBV2; CDR3aa: CASSDGRGLMNTEAFF; CDR3nt: TGTGCCAGCAGTGATGGCAGGGGACTAATGAACACTGAAGCTTTCTTT
abundance: many; d_gene: .; j_gene: TRBJ1-1; v_gene: TRBV18; CDR3aa: CASSPPRGGSGTEAFF; CDR3nt: TGTGCCAGCTCACCCCCGAGGGGAGGAAGTGGCACTGAAGCTTTCTTT